The clone carrying this TCR beta chain showed up just once. Its antigen is not known. This table comes from immunoSEQ multiplex PCR, and its TCRdb copy is limited to in-frame clones, with some not included. The table shows about 34,000 clones, with 80% to 95% occurring only once. This sample stems from a study of OX40 agonist ivuxolimab in advanced cancers. Study-wide context: Aged about 23 to 90 with a mean of approximately 60 years, they were about 83% male. One hepatocellular carcinoma and a couple of cutaneous melanoma patients partially responded.

Overall study results and limits: Certain nonresponders likewise exhibited a low normalized T-cell clonal expansion.

This CDR3 contains 16 residues. CDR1 and CDR2 from the germline V gene are SNHLY and FYNNEI. V lost 5 bases and J 4 bases, leaving 17 bases between the germline ends. The origin of this receptor is an adult with an advanced solid tumor such as melanoma, head and neck, liver or kidney cancer. The V call is TRBV2, the J call TRBJ1-4, with D possibly being TRBD1 (6 bases). Sequencing used CD4+ or CD8+ T cells sorted from blood, obtained in a trial of the OX40 agonist ivuxolimab. The CDR3 DNA reads TGTGCCAGCAGTACCAGCACAGGGCTTCGTAATGAAAAACTGTTTTTT. Translation: CASSTSTGLRNEKLFF.